The T cell receptor (beta chain) under discussion was sequenced for a study of monozygotic twins with cystic fibrosis. A remark on this clone: Antigen unknown.

V was cut by 0 bases and J by 3 bases, with 15 bases left in between. This CDR3 spans 16 amino acids. The germline CDR1 and CDR2 sequences are LGHNA and YSLEER. Clones were sequenced by immunoSEQ multiplex PCR, and TCRdb holds only the in-frame ones, with some missing. This sample has around 34,000 clones, with approximately 67% found just once. Study-wide results and caveats: Monozygotic CF twins shared more identical nucleotide clonotypes than unrelated patients. Clonality was generally low (median around 0.01), higher in the most severe patients.

J is TRBJ2-7 and V is TRBV4-3, with D maybe TRBD1 (6 bases). Specimen: blood. The receptor was isolated from a girl aged 10-17 years with cystic fibrosis. The CDR3 nucleotides read TGCGCCAGCAGCCAAGAGAGGGGGAAAGGGGACTACGAGCAGTACTTC. Translated, it gives CASSQERGKGDYEQYF.